These 20 T cell receptor beta chains came from one sample sequenced in a study of blood T cells in healthy people across ages. The use of a sample-barcoded 5' primer and a J-beta primer mix characterized a second PCR of roughly 6 to 11 cycles. Via MiXCR, TCRdb re-called the 5' RACE reads, giving one row per CDR3 protein. The data show fewer than 2,000,000 distinct CDR3 sequences, 35% to 50% seen once. The sequencing sample was made of blood. Every receptor here comes from a human donor in good health.

The gene calls are TRBV12-3 or TRBV12-4 and TRBJ2-7; no definite D call. Trimming took off 7 bases at V and 7 bases at J, with 23 bases between the two ends. This CDR3 is built from 15 residues. The CDR3: CASTFYRWTEREQYF. The CDR3 nucleotides read TGTGCCAGCACTTTTTACCGATGGACGGAGAGGGAGCAGTACTTC.

This chain links TRBV7-7 with TRBJ2-4; 10 bases align to TRBD1. The J call may be faulty, since TRBJ2-5 better matches the DNA end. Germline V gene data show CDR1 as SSHAT and CDR2 as FNYEAQ (reference sequence). The CDR3 has 19 amino acids. CDR3 in amino acids: CASSPDPLPGQGPSETQYF. CDR3 nucleotide sequence: TGTGCCAGCAGCCCTGATCCCCTTCCGGGACAGGGGCCTTCGGAGACCCAGTACTTC.

This clonotype was detected once. The genes are TRBV10-3 and TRBJ2-5, with 10 bases fitting TRBD2. The J call may be faulty, since TRBJ2-7 better matches the DNA end. There are 14 residues in the CDR3. Germline V CDR1 and CDR2: ENHRY, SYGVKD. CDR3 sequence: CAINLAGDSYEQYF. The DNA for the CDR3 is TGTGCCATCAACCTAGCGGGGGATTCGTACGAGCAGTACTTC.

In this sample, this clonotype turned up a few times. This chain links TRBV6-2 or TRBV6-3 with TRBJ2-3; D might be TRBD2 (6 bases). There are 16 residues in the CDR3. V shed 5 bases and J shed 2 bases, with 17 bases lying between them. Looked up from germline, CDR1 is MNHEY and CDR2 is SVGEGT. In nucleotides, the CDR3 is TGTGCCAGCAGTCCCAGGGAGGAGGGGACCACAGATACGCAGTATTTT. The encoded protein is CASSPREEGTTDTQYF.

This clonotype was detected a few times. This chain links TRBV5-1 with TRBJ1-1, with unresolved D. Germline-derived CDR1 and CDR2 are SGHRS and YFSETQ. The CDR3 contains 11 residues. The V and J ends lost 1 base and 7 bases respectively, with 5 bases between them. CDR3 region: CASSLFDEAFF. In DNA form, the CDR3 reads TGCGCCAGCAGCTTGTTTGATGAAGCTTTCTTT.

This clonotype was found many times. This sequence joins TRBV29-1 and TRBJ2-3, with TRBD2 as a possible D gene (5 bases). CDR1 is SQVTM and CDR2 is ANQGSEA in the germline V gene. The CDR3 is 11 residues long. With 6 bases removed from V and 6 bases from J, the gap between germline ends came to 10 bases. CDR3 sequence (DNA): TGCAGCGTCCCTACGGGGGATACGCAGTATTTT. This codes for CSVPTGDTQYF.

A word on this clonotype: Relative to the germline gene, one junction end is altered; a read error may explain this. The chain employs TRBV7-2 and TRBJ1-2; D is unresolved. The CDR3 contains 16 residues. Germline values: CDR1 SGHTA, CDR2 FQGNSA. CDR3 nucleotides: TGCGCCAGCAGCTTCGCAACAATGTGGGGTCTGGATGGCTACACCTTC. Translated, it gives CASSFATMWGLDGYTF.

In its sample, this clonotype was seen a few times. This chain's CDR3 is CASSQDSAANSYNEQFF. CDR3 DNA sequence: TGCGCCAGCAGCCAAGATAGTGCGGCGAACTCCTACAATGAGCAGTTCTTC. The chain uses TRBV4-3 and TRBJ2-1; D is undetermined. V was clipped by 0 bases and J by 0 bases, with 12 bases between them. CDR3 length equals 17 residues. Germline CDR1 is LGHNA and CDR2 is YSLEER.

This clonotype was seen a handful of times. Here the CDR3 DNA reads TGCAGTGCTAGAAACACCGGGACAACAAACACTGAAGCTTTCTTT. Protein sequence: CSARNTGTTNTEAFF. V usage is TRBV20-1 and J usage is TRBJ1-1, with D perhaps TRBD1 (6 bases). Trimming pared 2 bases from V and 2 bases from J, leaving 15 bases between. This CDR3 region has 15 residues. CDR1 DFQATT and CDR2 SNEGSKA come from the germline V gene (reference sequence).

The chain links TRBV20-1 to TRBJ1-4; tentative D call: TRBD1 (5 bases). Deletions cut 1 base from V and 8 bases from J, with 14 bases between. The CDR3 contains 14 residues. CDR1 and CDR2 (germline): DFQATT, SNEGSKA (reference sequence). The CDR3 DNA sequence: TGCAGTGCTAGAGTACCAGGGCGTATAGAAAAACTGTTTTTT. This gives the protein CSARVPGRIEKLFF.

The chain joins TRBV5-1 to TRBJ1-1, with TRBD1 identical over 8 bases. From germline, CDR1 is SGHRS and CDR2 YFSETQ. This CDR3 has 14 amino acids. After removal of 3 bases from V and 8 bases from J, the junction contained 9 bases not matched to a gene. DNA for the CDR3: TGCGCCAGCAGCTCATACAACCGGGACAGGGAAGCTTTCTTT. This translates into CASSSYNRDREAFF.

The CDR3 loop is CASRPISGNQPQHF. The CDR3 region has the DNA TGTGCCAGCAGACCAATCTCAGGTAACCAGCCCCAGCATTTT. The chain has TRBV12-3 or TRBV12-4 and TRBJ1-5, with D unresolved. V gave up 6 bases and J gave up 7 bases, with 16 bases separating them. This CDR3 region has 14 residues.

V gene TRBV19 combines with J gene TRBJ2-5; 7 bases are shared with TRBD2. The CDR3 contains 16 residues. The germline gives CDR1 LNHDA, CDR2 SQIVND (reference sequence). The trim removed 5 bases at V and 4 bases at J, leaving 13 bases unmatched. CDR3 sequence reads: CASSPSGIGDPETQYF. The CDR3 DNA follows: TGTGCCAGTAGTCCAAGCGGGATCGGGGACCCAGAGACCCAGTACTTC.

This clonotype was observed a handful of times. For the CDR3, the DNA is TGCAGCTGCTCTTCATGGGGGGGCCCCGACAATGAGCAGTTCTTC. It translates to CSCSSWGGPDNEQFF. This rearrangement joins TRBV20-1 to TRBJ2-1; the D gene is possibly TRBD2 (7 bases). Per the germline V gene, CDR1 is DFQATT and CDR2 is SNEGSKA (reference sequence). The CDR3 runs 15 residues.

The chain is built from TRBV5-1 and TRBJ1-4; TRBD1 agrees at 9 bases. This CDR3 has 15 residues. The J segment lost 5 bases and the V segment lost 3 bases, leaving 5 bases of the junction unmatched. CDR1 is SGHRS and CDR2 is YFSETQ in the germline V gene. CDR3: CASSSSGTGNEKLFF. CDR3 in DNA: TGCGCCAGCAGCTCCTCCGGGACAGGGAATGAAAAACTGTTTTTT.

A few counts support this clonotype. The chain employs TRBV27 and TRBJ2-7; D perhaps matches TRBD2 (6 bases). Trimming pared 5 bases from V and 3 bases from J, leaving 14 bases between. The germline CDR1 and CDR2 sequences are MNHEY and SMNVEV (reference sequence). CDR3 length equals 14 residues. The CDR3 is CASSPSGVVYEQYF. For the CDR3, the DNA is TGTGCCAGCAGTCCTTCGGGGGTAGTCTACGAGCAGTACTTC.

The rearrangement uses TRBV4-3 and TRBJ1-1; 7 positions match TRBD1. Germline V CDR1 and CDR2: LGHNA, YSLEER. V lost 2 bases to trimming and J lost 5 bases; unmatched junction nucleotides: 2. The CDR3 has 13 amino acids. The CDR3 DNA sequence: TGCGCCAGCAGCCAAAAGACAGGGACTGAAGCTTTCTTT. Translation: CASSQKTGTEAFF.

This chain links TRBV15 with TRBJ1-2, with D tentatively TRBD1 (6 bases). V was clipped by 3 bases and J by 2 bases, with 16 bases between them. The CDR3 totals 16 residues. Germline loops: CDR1 LNHNV, CDR2 YYDKDF (reference sequence). This CDR3 reads CATSRTGEWVNYGYTF. CDR3 bases: TGTGCCACCAGCAGGACAGGAGAGTGGGTCAACTATGGCTACACCTTC.

Comment on this clonotype: Compared with germline, one end of the junction differs, possibly owing to a read error. The rearrangement links TRBV7-3 to TRBJ2-4, with D hard to call. The CDR3 has 13 residues. Per the germline V gene, CDR1 is SGHTA and CDR2 is FQGTGA. CDR3 nucleotides: TGTGCCAGCAGTTTAAGACTGAACAATGAGCAGTACTTC. Residues: CASSLRLNNEQYF.

The chain recombines TRBV6-1 with TRBJ1-1; 8 positions match TRBD1. Germline assignment: CDR1 MNHNS and CDR2 SASEGT. CDR3 size: 15 residues. V lost 2 bases and J lost 1; bases outside the gene matches: 3. CDR3 protein: CASSERQGTNTEAFF. The CDR3 coding sequence is TGTGCCAGCAGTGAAAGACAGGGGACGAACACTGAAGCTTTCTTT.